What follows are 24 T cell receptor beta chains derived from one specimen sequenced in a study of cytomegalovirus exposure and HLA in healthy donors. The PCR had 60 Vbeta and 13 Jbeta primers. Assay used: immunoSEQ multiplex PCR; TCRdb lists only in-frame clones, some missing. The table records 170,000 or so clones, around four fifths of them present only once. The sample taken for sequencing was PBMCs. The origin of the receptors is a girl aged 5-17 years in good health and CMV-seropositive.

The gene calls are TRBV2 and TRBJ2-5; TRBD2 might be the D (6 bases). With 3 bases removed from V and 5 bases from J, the gap between germline ends came to 10 bases. Germline V gives CDR1 SNHLY, CDR2 FYNNEI. CDR3 size: 13 residues. CDR3 amino acids: CASSEGSGETQYF. The DNA of the CDR3 is TGTGCCAGCAGTGAGGGTAGCGGTGAGACCCAGTACTTC.

The V gene is TRBV5-4, the J gene TRBJ2-7; no firm D call. The CDR3 loop spans 13 amino acids. Germline CDR1 is SGHNT and CDR2 is YYREEE (reference sequence). V lost 1 base and J lost 4, with 9 bases in between. The CDR3 coding sequence is TGTGCCAGCAGCTTGTCTAATCCTTACGAGCAGTACTTC. Amino acids: CASSLSNPYEQYF.

DNA for the CDR3: TGTGCCAGCAGTCCTCAGCCTCGGGTGAACACTGAAGCTTTCTTT. It translates to CASSPQPRVNTEAFF. The genes are TRBV27 and TRBJ1-1; no definite D call. The CDR3 runs 15 residues. V lost 5 bases, J lost 0 bases, and 13 bases lay in between. Germline lookup yields CDR1 MNHEY and CDR2 SMNVEV (reference sequence).

Worth noting for this clone: Its ends do not fully match the called genes, so a read error is possible. The V call is TRBV29-1, the J call TRBJ1-2; no firm D call. The germline gives CDR1 SQVTM, CDR2 ANQGSEA. This CDR3 comprises 10 residues. CDR3 loop: CSVEEGARYF. The CDR3 DNA reads TGCAGCGTTGAAGAGGGCGCCAGATACTTC.

The genes are TRBV9 and TRBJ1-2; D is possibly TRBD1 (5 bases). This CDR3 is built from 15 residues. Germline loops: CDR1 SGDLS, CDR2 YYNGEE. V lost 0 bases and J 5 bases, leaving 14 bases between the germline ends. The CDR3 sequence is CASSVARESRYGYTF. The CDR3 DNA is TGTGCCAGCAGCGTAGCCAGGGAAAGTCGGTATGGCTACACCTTC.

This chain joins TRBV5-1 and TRBJ1-1, with D unclear. Trimming took 4 bases from V and 0 from J, leaving 16 bases between them. Germline V gene data show CDR1 as SGHRS and CDR2 as YFSETQ. CDR3 length: 16 residues. CDR3 coding DNA: TGCGCCAGCAGCCTCAGGAGGAACCTAATGAACACTGAAGCTTTCTTT. It codes for CASSLRRNLMNTEAFF.

The genes are TRBV29-1 and TRBJ2-1; 11 bases map to TRBD2. CDR1 is SQVTM and CDR2 is ANQGSEA in the germline V gene. J lost 7 bases, V lost 7 bases, and 12 bases had no gene match. The CDR3 sequence is 15 residues long. CDR3 loop: CSANPASGGLNEQFF. CDR3 sequence (DNA): TGCAGCGCCAACCCGGCTAGCGGGGGGTTAAATGAGCAGTTCTTC.

The genes are TRBV6-1 and TRBJ1-1; 9 nucleotides line up with TRBD1. V trimming: 4 bases; J trimming: 4 bases; junction bases outside the gene matches: 7. The CDR3 contains 15 residues. Germline V gives CDR1 MNHNS, CDR2 SASEGT. The CDR3 DNA follows: TGTGCCAGCAGTGTATCGACAGGGGGTTCCACTGAAGCTTTCTTT. It yields the protein CASSVSTGGSTEAFF.

CDR3 bases: TGTGCCAGTAGTACGCGGAACCCCGACTGGAGTGGCTACACCTTC. It is translated as CASSTRNPDWSGYTF. The chain carries TRBV19 and TRBJ1-2; D not resolved. There are 15 residues in the CDR3. V was pared by 4 bases and J by 7 bases, with 19 bases between. Germline CDR1 LNHDA, CDR2 SQIVND (reference sequence).

V gene TRBV2 combines with J gene TRBJ2-5; TRBD1 agrees at 9 bases. CDR1 is SNHLY, CDR2 FYNNEI, per germline. The CDR3 is made up of 15 amino acids. Trimming took 8 bases from V and 5 from J; bases not matched to a gene: 12. The CDR3 loop is CASGGTGGVWETQYF. The CDR3 DNA reads TGTGCCAGCGGAGGAACAGGGGGCGTATGGGAGACCCAGTACTTC.

This clone was observed a few times. V usage is TRBV27 and J usage is TRBJ2-7; 9 bases are shared with TRBD1. CDR3 size: 14 residues. The V gene's germline CDR1 is MNHEY and CDR2 SMNVEV (reference sequence). V shed 4 bases and J 2 bases; nucleotides not matched to a gene: 3. The CDR3 coding sequence is TGTGCCAGCAGTTGGGGACAGGGCCCCTACGAGCAGTACTTC. It codes for CASSWGQGPYEQYF.

The chain recombines TRBV7-2 with TRBJ2-2; D is unresolved. Between the trimmed V and J ends, which lost 6 bases and 1 base, there was a span of 9 bases. This CDR3 has 14 residues. Germline loops: CDR1 SGHTA, CDR2 FQGNSA. In nucleotides, the CDR3 is TGTGCCAGCAGTTCCGGTCTGAACACCGGGGAGCTGTTTTTT. Amino acid sequence: CASSSGLNTGELFF.

The chain is built from TRBV14 and TRBJ1-2; TRBD1 aligns across 11 bases. Looked up from germline, CDR1 is SGHDN and CDR2 is FVKESK. The CDR3 covers 15 residues. With 3 bases clipped from V and 8 bases from J, the junction kept 8 bases outside the gene matches. The CDR3 loop is CASSQDRGPYGGYTF. Written as DNA, the CDR3 is TGTGCCAGCAGCCAGGACAGGGGGCCTTATGGGGGCTACACCTTC.

The chain joins TRBV7-9 to TRBJ1-2; D not certain. Trimming cost V 5 bases and J 4 bases, with 26 bases left between them. The CDR3 contains 18 residues. Germline V gives CDR1 SEHNR, CDR2 FQNEAQ (reference sequence). The CDR3 protein is CASSGSSGSSPWSYGYTF. CDR3 DNA sequence: TGTGCCAGCAGCGGGAGCTCCGGGTCTTCTCCATGGAGCTATGGCTACACCTTC.

The rearrangement joins TRBV9 to TRBJ1-1; 9 positions match TRBD1. The CDR3 totals 17 residues. V was clipped by 0 bases and J by 0 bases; unmatched bases: 6. Germline CDR1 SGDLS, CDR2 YYNGEE. In DNA, the CDR3 is TGTGCCAGCAGCGTAGTATCGGGACAGGGAATGAACACTGAAGCTTTCTTT. Translation: CASSVVSGQGMNTEAFF.

The genes are TRBV2 and TRBJ2-2; D may be TRBD1 (6 bases). CDR1 and CDR2 (germline): SNHLY, FYNNEI. Deletions cut 6 bases from V and 1 base from J, with 18 bases between. This CDR3 is 17 amino acids long. CDR3 in DNA: TGTGCCAGCAGATTACTACCGGGACAAAAGAACACCGGGGAGCTGTTTTTT. Its translation: CASRLLPGQKNTGELFF.

The chain links TRBV5-6 to TRBJ2-3; 7 bases map to TRBD2. Germline CDR1 is SGHDT and CDR2 is YYEEEE. The J segment lost 0 bases and the V segment lost 4 bases, leaving 5 bases of the junction unmatched. The CDR3 runs 15 residues. Here the CDR3 reads CASSGGDWSTDTQYF. In nucleotides, the CDR3 is TGTGCCAGCAGCGGGGGGGACTGGAGCACAGATACGCAGTATTTT.

This clone was detected a few times. The chain couples TRBV27 to TRBJ1-1; D not certain. The germline gives CDR1 MNHEY, CDR2 SMNVEV (reference sequence). The ends were cut back, 8 bases at V and 1 base at J, with 11 bases in the middle. The CDR3 contains 13 residues. The CDR3: CASGSGGNTEAFF. DNA of the CDR3: TGTGCCAGCGGATCAGGAGGGAACACTGAAGCTTTCTTT.

V and J are TRBV29-1 and TRBJ1-1; no reliable D call. The germline CDR1 and CDR2 sequences are SQVTM and ANQGSEA. The CDR3 is 12 amino acids. V shed 4 bases and J shed 6 bases, with 12 bases lying between them. The DNA of the CDR3 is TGCAGCGTTGGATGGTTGGCGGCTGAAGCTTTCTTT. It specifies CSVGWLAAEAFF.

The rearrangement links TRBV29-1 to TRBJ1-1; D remains unclear. The CDR3 loop spans 11 amino acids. Trimming pared 3 bases from V and 7 bases from J, leaving 9 bases between. Germline V CDR1 and CDR2: SQVTM, ANQGSEA. Written as DNA, the CDR3 is TGCAGCGTTGAGGCGGAGGGTGAAGCTTTCTTT. It encodes CSVEAEGEAFF.

This sequence joins TRBV11-2 and TRBJ2-7; perhaps TRBD2 as D (5 bases). Germline values: CDR1 SGHAT, CDR2 FQNNGV. The CDR3 loop spans 16 amino acids. Trimming left V 3 bases short and J 4 bases short, with 19 bases between. This CDR3 is CASSFGAAPLPYEQYF. CDR3 in DNA: TGTGCCAGCAGCTTCGGAGCGGCTCCCTTACCGTACGAGCAGTACTTC.

This chain links TRBV6-1 with TRBJ2-1; 9 positions agree with TRBD1. Germline lookup yields CDR1 MNHNS and CDR2 SASEGT. The V and J ends lost 4 bases and 9 bases, in that order; junction bases with no gene match: 13. CDR3 length: 16 amino acids. Here the CDR3 DNA reads TGTGCCAGCAGTGGAAATACGGGACAGGGAGGAGCTGAGCAGTTCTTC. Protein product: CASSGNTGQGGAEQFF.

V usage is TRBV4-2 and J usage is TRBJ2-7, with 8 bases fitting TRBD2. Germline CDR1 reads LGHNA; CDR2 reads YNFKEQ. Unmatched junction bases numbered 9, after V lost 1 base and J lost 7 bases. This CDR3 region has 15 residues. Written as DNA, the CDR3 is TGTGCCAGCAGCCAAGCCGGGGGGGCCTCTCAAGAGCAGTACTTC. As protein: CASSQAGGASQEQYF.

The chain carries TRBV14 and TRBJ1-2, with D possibly matching TRBD1 (6 bases). Trimming stripped 1 base from V and 4 bases from J, with 13 bases between. This CDR3 spans 15 amino acids. The germline CDR1 and CDR2 sequences are SGHDN and FVKESK. The CDR3 here is CASSQATQGIYGYTF. The CDR3 coding sequence is TGTGCCAGCAGCCAAGCCACCCAGGGGATCTATGGCTACACCTTC.